These T cell receptor beta chains were read from a single sample in a study of Ad26.COV2.S vaccination and SARS-CoV-2 variants. This table comes from immunoSEQ multiplex PCR, and its TCRdb copy is limited to in-frame clones, with some not included. The sample consists of about 400,000 clones, roughly 90% of them appearing once. The specimen was peripheral blood, collected in a trial of Ad26.COV2.S vaccine versus placebo. These receptors were collected from a person between 18 and 65 years old who received the Ad26.COV2.S COVID-19 vaccine or a placebo. CDR3s include the opening cysteine and the closing phenylalanine or tryptophan. Each record gives: clone size, J gene, D gene, V gene, CDR3 DNA, CDR3 protein. D genes are given only for firm matches. The size entry is marked missing in some rows and otherwise reads once, few, many or a size class.

>NA|TRBJ1-1|NA|TRBV30
TGTGCCAGCCGACAGTTGAACACTGAAGCTTTCTTT
CASRQLNTEAFF
>NA|TRBJ2-5|TRBD1|TRBV5-1
TGCGCCAGCAGCTACCTAGCCGGGACAGGGAGAGAGACCCAGTACTTC
CASSYLAGTGRETQYF
>NA|TRBJ2-7|TRBD1|TRBV28
TGTGCCAGCAGTTGGGACCGGGACAGGGGGCTTGGCGAGCAGTACTTC
CASSWDRDRGLGEQYF
>NA|TRBJ1-1|NA|TRBV21-1
TGTGCCAGCATCATCACAGGGGGCCCGTTTGCTGAAGCTTTCTTT
CASIITGGPFAEAFF
>NA|TRBJ1-2|TRBD1|TRBV13
TGTGCCAGCAGCGGAAGGACAGGGGTCTATGGCTACACCTTC
CASSGRTGVYGYTF
>NA|TRBJ1-1|TRBD1|TRBV15
TGTGCCACCAGCGCCTCGCCGGGACAGGGAATAGGCACTGAAGCTTTCTTT
CATSASPGQGIGTEAFF
>once|TRBJ1-1|NA|TRBV28
TGTGCCAGCAGTTTGGCCTACAAGAACACTGAAGCTTTCTTT
CASSLAYKNTEAFF
>once|TRBJ2-3|NA|TRBV19
TGTGCCAGTCGTCCCCCGGGCGGGTTTTTCACAGATACGCAGTATTTT
CASRPPGGFFTDTQYF
>NA|TRBJ2-7|NA|TRBV5-5
TGTGCCAGCAGCCATGGACCATTTCAGTACTTC
CASSHGPFQYF
>NA|TRBJ2-3|NA|TRBV28
TGTGCCAGCAGCCGGGCCCCCGGTACGCAGTATTTT
CASSRAPGTQYF
>NA|TRBJ2-7|NA|TRBV5-3
TGTGCCAGAAGGTATGACCGGGACGCAGTTTCCTACGAGCAGTACTTC
CARRYDRDAVSYEQYF
>NA|TRBJ2-7|NA|TRBV12-3/TRBV12-4
TGTGCCAGCAGTTATAATGTCTACGAGCAGTACTTC
CASSYNVYEQYF
>NA|TRBJ1-6|NA|TRBV20-1
TGCAGTGCTAGTGGGGGCTCGGATTCACCCCTCCACTTT
CSASGGSDSPLHF
>NA|TRBJ2-1|TRBD2|TRBV5-1
TGCGCCAGCAGCCCTTCGACTAGCGGGAGGATTCGGGCCAATGAGCAGTTCTTC
CASSPSTSGRIRANEQFF
>NA|TRBJ2-1|TRBD2|TRBV15
TGTGCCACCAGCAGAGATGTAGCGGGAGGGTACAATGAGCAGTTCTTC
CATSRDVAGGYNEQFF
>once|TRBJ1-2|NA|TRBV30
TGTGCGAGACAGGACCGGCACTATGGCTACACCTTC
CARQDRHYGYTF
>NA|TRBJ2-7|TRBD2|TRBV3-1/TRBV3-2
TGTGCCAGCAGCCAAGATTTGCTAGCGGGCCCAGGATACGAGCAGTACTTC
CASSQDLLAGPGYEQYF
>NA|TRBJ2-5|NA|TRBV4-1
TGCGCCAGCAGCCAAGTGGGTTTCGGGGTAGAGACCCAGTACTTC
CASSQVGFGVETQYF
>NA|TRBJ2-1|TRBD1|TRBV6-5
TGTGCCAGCAGTTACGCGACAGGGTCCCGTGAGCAGTTCTTC
CASSYATGSREQFF
>few|TRBJ1-6|NA|TRBV4-1
TGCGCCAGCAGCCAAGATGTCAGAGGGGGTAGCAATTCACCCCTCCACTTT
CASSQDVRGGSNSPLHF
>NA|TRBJ2-3|NA|TRBV6-5
TGTGCCAGCGTGGAGTTGGGGACAGATACGCAGTATTTT
CASVELGTDTQYF
>NA|TRBJ2-7|NA|TRBV6-5
TGTGCCAGCAGTTATATGGGGGCCACGGGCCGCTACGAGCAGTACTTC
CASSYMGATGRYEQYF
>NA|TRBJ2-2|NA|TRBV3-1/TRBV3-2
TGTGCCAGCAGCCCGAGCGACAGGACTCCCGGGGAGCTGTTTTTT
CASSPSDRTPGELFF
>NA|TRBJ2-1|TRBD2|TRBV9
TGTGCCAGCAGCGTAGACCCCACTAGCGGGACGAGGAATGAGCAGTTCTTC
CASSVDPTSGTRNEQFF
>NA|TRBJ1-5|NA|TRBV28
TGTGCCACCTGTCGTTCGGGTCAGCCCCAGCATTTT
CATCRSGQPQHF
>NA|TRBJ2-7|TRBD2|TRBV27
TGTGCCAGCAGTTTGAGGGGACTAGGGGACTACGAGCAGTACTTC
CASSLRGLGDYEQYF
>NA|TRBJ1-5|NA|TRBV7-2
TGTGCCAGCAGCTTACAGGTGGATCAGCCCCAGCATTTT
CASSLQVDQPQHF
>NA|TRBJ1-1|NA|TRBV5-1
TGCGCCAGCAGCTTGGGTCCAGGGAACACTGAAGCTTTCTTT
CASSLGPGNTEAFF
>NA|TRBJ1-2|TRBD1|TRBV5-1
TGCGCCAGCAGCGGGACAGGGAAAACTAACTATGGCTACACCTTC
CASSGTGKTNYGYTF
>NA|TRBJ2-7|TRBD2|TRBV2
TGTGCCAGCAGCTCCGGGACTAGCGGGGTGTCCGAGCAGTACTTC
CASSSGTSGVSEQYF
>NA|TRBJ2-1|TRBD2|TRBV6-6
TGTGCCAGCAGTGCCCGGGGGGATGAGCAGTTCTTC
CASSARGDEQFF
>NA|TRBJ1-6|NA|TRBV19
TGTGCCAGTAACACGGGACACCTGGATAATTCACCCCTCCACTTT
CASNTGHLDNSPLHF
>NA|TRBJ2-4|NA|TRBV19
TGTGCCAGTAGTATAGTCGGCGGCCCTAGCATTCAGTACTTC
CASSIVGGPSIQYF
>NA|TRBJ1-2|NA|TRBV5-1
TGCGCCAGCAGCACGTCAAACTATGGCTACACCTTC
CASSTSNYGYTF
>NA|TRBJ2-3|TRBD2|TRBV24-1
TGTGCCACCGGCTCCGGTAGCGGGAGGGGCACAGATACGCAGTATTTT
CATGSGSGRGTDTQYF
>few|TRBJ1-2|NA|TRBV5-1
TGCGCCAGCAGCTTGGACCCGGACTACTATGGCTACACCTTC
CASSLDPDYYGYTF